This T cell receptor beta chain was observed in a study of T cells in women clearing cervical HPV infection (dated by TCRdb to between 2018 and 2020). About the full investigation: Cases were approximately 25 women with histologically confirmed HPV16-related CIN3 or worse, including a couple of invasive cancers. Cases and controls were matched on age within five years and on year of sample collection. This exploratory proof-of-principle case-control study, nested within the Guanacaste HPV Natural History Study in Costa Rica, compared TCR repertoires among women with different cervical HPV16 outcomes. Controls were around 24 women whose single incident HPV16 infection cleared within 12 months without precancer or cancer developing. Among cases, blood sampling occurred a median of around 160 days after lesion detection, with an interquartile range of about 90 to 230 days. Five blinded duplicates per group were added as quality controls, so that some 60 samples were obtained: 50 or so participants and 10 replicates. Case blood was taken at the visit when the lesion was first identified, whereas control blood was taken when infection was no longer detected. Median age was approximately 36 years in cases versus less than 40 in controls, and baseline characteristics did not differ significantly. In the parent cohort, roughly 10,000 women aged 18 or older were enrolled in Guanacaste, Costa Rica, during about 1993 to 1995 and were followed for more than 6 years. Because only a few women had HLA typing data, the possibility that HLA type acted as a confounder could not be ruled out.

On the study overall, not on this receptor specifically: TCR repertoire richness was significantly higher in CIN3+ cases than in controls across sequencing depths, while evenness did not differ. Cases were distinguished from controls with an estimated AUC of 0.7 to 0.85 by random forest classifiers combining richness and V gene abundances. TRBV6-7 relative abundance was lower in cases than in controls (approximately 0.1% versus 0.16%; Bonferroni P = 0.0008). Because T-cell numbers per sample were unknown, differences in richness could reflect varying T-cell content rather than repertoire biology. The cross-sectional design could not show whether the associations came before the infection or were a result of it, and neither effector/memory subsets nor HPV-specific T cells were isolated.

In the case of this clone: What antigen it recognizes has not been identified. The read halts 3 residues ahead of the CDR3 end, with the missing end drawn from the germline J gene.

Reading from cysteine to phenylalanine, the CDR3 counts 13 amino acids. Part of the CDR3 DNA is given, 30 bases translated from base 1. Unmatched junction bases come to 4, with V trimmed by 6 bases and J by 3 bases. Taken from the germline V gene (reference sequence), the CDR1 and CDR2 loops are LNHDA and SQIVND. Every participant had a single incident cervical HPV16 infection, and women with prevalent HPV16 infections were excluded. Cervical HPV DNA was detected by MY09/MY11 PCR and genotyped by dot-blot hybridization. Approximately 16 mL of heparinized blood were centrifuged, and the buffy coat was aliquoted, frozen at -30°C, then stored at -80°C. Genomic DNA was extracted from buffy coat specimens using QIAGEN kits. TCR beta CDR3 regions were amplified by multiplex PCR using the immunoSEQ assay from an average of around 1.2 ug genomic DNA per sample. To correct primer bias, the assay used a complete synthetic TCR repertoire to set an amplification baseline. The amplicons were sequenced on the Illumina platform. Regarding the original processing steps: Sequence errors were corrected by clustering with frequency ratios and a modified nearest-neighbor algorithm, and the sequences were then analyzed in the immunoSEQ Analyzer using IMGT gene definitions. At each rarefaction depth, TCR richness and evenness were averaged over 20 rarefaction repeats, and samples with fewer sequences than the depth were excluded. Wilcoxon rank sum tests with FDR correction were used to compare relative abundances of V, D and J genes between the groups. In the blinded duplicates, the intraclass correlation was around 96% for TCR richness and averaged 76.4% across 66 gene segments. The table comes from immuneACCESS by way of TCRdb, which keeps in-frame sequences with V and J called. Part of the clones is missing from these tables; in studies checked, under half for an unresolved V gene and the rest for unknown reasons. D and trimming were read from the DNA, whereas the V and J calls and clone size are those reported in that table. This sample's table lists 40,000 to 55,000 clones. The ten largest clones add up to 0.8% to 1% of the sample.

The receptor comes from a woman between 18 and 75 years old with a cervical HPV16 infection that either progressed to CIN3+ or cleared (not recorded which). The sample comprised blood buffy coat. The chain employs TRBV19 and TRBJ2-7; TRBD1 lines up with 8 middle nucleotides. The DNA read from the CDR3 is TGTGCCAGTAGCATTACAGGGGGCTACGAG. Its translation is CASSITGGYE. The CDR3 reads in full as CASSITGGYEQYF.